The 20 T cell receptor beta chains below come from one sample, sequenced in a study of cytomegalovirus exposure and HLA in healthy donors. PCR amplification relied on 60 Vbeta primers (plus 13 Jbeta primers). Sequencing used immunoSEQ multiplex PCR; TCRdb keeps in-frame clones, though not all of them. In the table there are about 140,000 clones, less than 85% of which are singletons. Sequencing used PBMCs. These receptors came from a woman aged 55 to 70 in good health and CMV-seropositive.

The CDR3 sequence is CASSSGETQYF. For the CDR3, the DNA is TGTGCCAGCAGTTCCGGAGAGACCCAGTACTTC. V and J are TRBV28 and TRBJ2-5, with D uncertain. Germline loops: CDR1 MDHEN, CDR2 SYDVKM. Trimming removed 4 bases from V and 4 bases from J, with 4 bases in between. CDR3 size: 11 residues.

In this sample, this clone turned up a few times. V and J are TRBV30 and TRBJ1-2; D gene uncertain. Trimming took off 0 bases at V and 4 bases at J, with 9 bases between the two ends. The CDR3 extends over 13 amino acids. Germline values: CDR1 GTSNPN, CDR2 SVGIG (reference sequence). CDR3 coding DNA: TGTGCCTGGAGTGTAAGGCGGAGCTATGGCTACACCTTC. Translation: CAWSVRRSYGYTF.

This clone was found once. The J gene is TRBJ1-2, the V gene TRBV7-9, with 11 positions matching TRBD1. The ends lost 5 bases at V and 7 bases at J; junction bases unmatched: 12. The CDR3 covers 16 residues. Germline values: CDR1 SEHNR, CDR2 FQNEAQ (reference sequence). The DNA for the CDR3 is TGTGCCAGCAGCGTCCAAGGGACAGGGGGTGAAGCTGGCTACACCTTC. This gives the protein CASSVQGTGGEAGYTF. The full variable domain, rest sourced from reference TRBV7-9 and TRBJ1-2, is DTGVSQNPRHKITKRGQNVTFRCDPISEHNRLYWYRQTLGQGPEFLTYFQNEAQLEKSRLLSDRFSAERPKGSFSTLEIQRTEQGDSAMYLCASSVQGTGGEAGYTFGSGTRLTVV.

In this sample, this clone turned up once. The chain has TRBV9 and TRBJ2-5; a weak D match, TRBD2 (6 bases). The V gene lost 0 bases and the J gene lost 4 bases, with 10 bases spanning the gap. The CDR3 loop spans 14 amino acids. Looked up from germline, CDR1 is SGDLS and CDR2 is YYNGEE. CDR3 amino acids: CASSVVGGGETQYF. The CDR3 region has the DNA TGTGCCAGCAGCGTAGTCGGGGGAGGAGAGACCCAGTACTTC.

Regarding this clone: Other DNA sequences of this sample code for an identical CDR3. V gene TRBV5-6 combines with J gene TRBJ2-7, with D possibly being TRBD1 (5 bases). The CDR3 length is 13 residues. The germline V and J ends were trimmed by 0 bases and 1 base, with 5 bases remaining between them. CDR1 and CDR2 (germline): SGHDT, YYEEEE. The CDR3 DNA is TGTGCCAGCAGCTTGGCAGGGTCCTACGAGCAGTACTTC. Translated: CASSLAGSYEQYF.

In DNA form, the CDR3 reads TGTGCCAGCAGTTTGACGGGACAGGCGGGCTACACCTTC. Protein product: CASSLTGQAGYTF. The chain links TRBV28 to TRBJ1-2; TRBD1 matches 8 bases. The CDR3 has 13 residues. CDR1 is MDHEN, CDR2 SYDVKM, per germline. J was trimmed by 8 bases and V by 3 bases; bases with no gene match: 5.

This clone was detected a few times. The chain has TRBV7-9 and TRBJ1-3, with 7 positions matching TRBD1. CDR1 and CDR2 from the germline V gene are SEHNR and FQNEAQ (reference sequence). The CDR3 covers 15 residues. V trimming: 6 bases; J trimming: 1 base; junction bases outside the gene matches: 6. CDR3 loop: CASRFDRVSGNTIYF. The CDR3 nucleotides are TGTGCCAGCAGATTCGACAGGGTATCTGGAAACACCATATATTTT.

This sequence joins TRBV7-9 and TRBJ2-2, with TRBD2 matching 10 bases. Unmatched junction bases numbered 5, after V lost 6 bases and J lost 4 bases. The CDR3 runs to 15 residues. Germline CDR1 SEHNR, CDR2 FQNEAQ (reference sequence). The CDR3 here is CASRASGSTTGELFF. CDR3 DNA: TGTGCCAGCAGAGCTAGCGGGAGCACCACCGGGGAGCTGTTTTTT.

The genes are TRBV19 and TRBJ2-1; 12 bases are shared with TRBD2. The germline V gene has CDR1 LNHDA and CDR2 SQIVND (reference sequence). J lost 7 bases, V lost 5 bases, and 9 bases had no gene match. The CDR3 spans 16 residues. The CDR3 reads CASSFRTSGVLNEQFF. For the CDR3, the DNA is TGTGCCAGTAGTTTCAGGACTAGCGGGGTTTTGAATGAGCAGTTCTTC.

The rearrangement joins TRBV28 to TRBJ1-3; D unresolved. V lost 3 bases to trimming and J lost 4 bases, with 4 bases between them. Per the germline V gene, CDR1 is MDHEN and CDR2 is SYDVKM. The CDR3 consists of 12 residues. The CDR3 bases are TGTGCCAGCAGTTTTCGGGGAAACACCATATATTTT. Protein: CASSFRGNTIYF.

CDR3 nucleotide sequence: TGTGCCAGCAGTAATACCGGGACAGGGAGGCACTATGGCTACACCTTC. Residues: CASSNTGTGRHYGYTF. This chain links TRBV27 with TRBJ1-2, with 9 bases lining up with TRBD1. This CDR3 contains 16 residues. Per germline, CDR1 MNHEY and CDR2 SMNVEV (reference sequence). V lost 5 bases, J lost 3 bases, and 10 bases stayed unmatched.

The rearrangement uses TRBV5-4 and TRBJ1-4; D not certain. Looked up from germline, CDR1 is SGHNT and CDR2 is YYREEE (reference sequence). The V end was cut by 3 bases, the J end by 5 bases, with 14 bases between. The CDR3 sequence is 15 residues long. CDR3 sequence: CASSSSPGYNEKLFF. The CDR3 region has the DNA TGTGCCAGCAGCTCGTCCCCCGGTTACAATGAAAAACTGTTTTTT.

This chain joins TRBV28 and TRBJ2-1; D possibly corresponds to TRBD2 (5 bases). Germline V CDR1 and CDR2: MDHEN, SYDVKM. Trimming removed 3 bases at V and 2 bases at J, with 11 bases between. This CDR3 is built from 15 residues. CDR3 sequence: CASSLTGSTYNEQFF. The DNA of the CDR3 is TGTGCCAGCAGTTTGACGGGATCGACCTACAATGAGCAGTTCTTC. The full variable domain, its missing parts supplied by reference TRBV28 and TRBJ2-1, is DVKVTQSSRYLVKRTGEKVFLECVQDMDHENMFWYRQDPGLGLRLIYFSYDVKMKEKGDIPEGYSVSREKKERFSLILESASTNQTSMYLCASSLTGSTYNEQFFGPGTRLTVL.

This chain's CDR3 is CASTNSAGGGVETQYF. The CDR3 nucleotides are TGTGCCAGCACCAATTCAGCGGGAGGGGGTGTGGAGACCCAGTACTTC. This rearrangement joins TRBV5-4 to TRBJ2-5; the match to TRBD2 covers 10 bases. The V segment lost 6 bases and the J segment 5 bases; nucleotides outside the gene matches: 13. There are 16 residues in the CDR3. Germline loops: CDR1 SGHNT, CDR2 YYREEE (reference sequence).

The CDR3 sequence is CATSTRGGNIYEQYF. The CDR3 DNA reads TGTGCCACCAGCACCCGCGGGGGTAATATTTACGAGCAGTACTTC. The J gene is TRBJ2-7, the V gene TRBV15; 7 bases are shared with TRBD2. The V gene end was trimmed by 4 bases and the J gene end by 4 bases; junction bases not matched to a gene: 10. The germline V gene has CDR1 LNHNV and CDR2 YYDKDF (reference sequence). The CDR3 is 15 amino acids. Filled out from reference TRBV15 and TRBJ2-7, the complete variable domain reads DAMVIQNPRYQVTQFGKPVTLSCSQTLNHNVMYWYQQKSSQAPKLLFHYYDKDFNNEADTPDNFQSRRPNTSFCFLDIRSPGLGDTAMYLCATSTRGGNIYEQYFGPGTRLTVT.

J is TRBJ1-5 and V is TRBV19; tentative D call: TRBD1 (5 bases). CDR3 length equals 15 residues. The germline V gene has CDR1 LNHDA and CDR2 SQIVND (reference sequence). The V gene lost 1 base and the J gene lost 6 bases, with 13 bases spanning the gap. DNA of the CDR3: TGTGCCAGTAGTATAGGGGGGAGGGTAGGTCAGCCCCAGCATTTT. It is translated as CASSIGGRVGQPQHF.

This clone showed up just a few times. The rearrangement links TRBV5-1 to TRBJ1-1; maybe TRBD1 (6 bases). Germline values: CDR1 SGHRS, CDR2 YFSETQ. The CDR3 contains 14 residues. V shed 0 bases and J shed 5 bases, with 11 bases lying between them. The chain's CDR3 is CASSLEQGRTEAFF. The CDR3 nucleotides read TGCGCCAGCAGCTTGGAACAGGGACGGACTGAAGCTTTCTTT.

This clone was detected only a few times. The rearrangement links TRBV4-1 to TRBJ1-5; D is unclear. Germline lookup yields CDR1 MGHRA and CDR2 YSYEKL. V lost 0 bases and J 0 bases, leaving 9 bases between the germline ends. The CDR3 covers 16 residues. CDR3 in amino acids: CASSQEAYLSNQPQHF. For the CDR3, the DNA is TGCGCCAGCAGCCAAGAGGCATACCTTAGCAATCAGCCCCAGCATTTT.

The chain recombines TRBV6-5 with TRBJ1-5; TRBD1 agrees at 8 bases. CDR1 and CDR2 (germline): MNHEY, SVGAGI. With V trimmed by 7 bases and J by 2 bases, 7 bases remained unmatched. The CDR3 length is 15 residues. CDR3: CASKQNRGGNQPQHF. In nucleotides, the CDR3 is TGTGCCAGCAAACAAAACAGGGGGGGCAATCAGCCCCAGCATTTT.

This clone was recorded once. V and J are TRBV6-4 and TRBJ1-1, with 8 bases matching TRBD1. Germline V CDR1 and CDR2: MRHNA, SNTAGT. The CDR3 runs to 13 residues. V lost 3 bases to trimming and J lost 12 bases; unmatched junction nucleotides: 9. CDR3 loop: CASSETGAGGSFF. In DNA, the CDR3 is TGTGCCAGCAGTGAGACAGGGGCCGGGGGGTCTTTCTTT.